A single sample gave rise to the 24 T cell receptor beta chains below, sequenced in a study of T cell changes during pregnancy in multiple sclerosis. Generated by immunoSEQ multiplex PCR, the TCRdb table keeps only in-frame clones and is missing some. The sample carries about 80,000 clones, around 94% recorded once. The sequences come from peripheral blood, collected in the second trimester of pregnancy. These receptors were obtained from a female donor in good health, enrolled as a control in a pregnancy study.

This sequence joins TRBV6-5 and TRBJ1-6, with TRBD1 as a possible D gene (6 bases). The germline CDR1 and CDR2 sequences are MNHEY and SVGAGI. The CDR3 spans 15 residues. Trimming shortened V by 2 bases and J by 3 bases, and 8 bases separated the two germline ends. The CDR3 DNA follows: TGTGCCAGCAGTTACGGACAGAACTATAATTCACCCCTCCACTTT. Its protein product is CASSYGQNYNSPLHF.

This chain connects TRBV5-1 to TRBJ2-1; 9 positions match TRBD2. This CDR3 has 16 amino acids. With 2 bases clipped from V and 7 bases from J, the junction kept 10 bases outside the gene matches. Per germline, CDR1 SGHRS and CDR2 YFSETQ. CDR3: CASSFGASGGINEQFF. The CDR3 nucleotides read TGCGCCAGCAGCTTCGGTGCGAGCGGGGGGATTAATGAGCAGTTCTTC. The full variable domain, completed using reference TRBV5-1 and TRBJ2-1, is KAGVTQTPRYLIKTRGQQVTLSCSPISGHRSVSWYQQTPGQGLQFLFEYFSETQRNKGNFPGRFSGRQFSNSRSEMNVSTLELGDSALYLCASSFGASGGINEQFFGPGTRLTVL.

This clone was picked up one time. The chain uses TRBV6-5 and TRBJ2-7; the D gene is possibly TRBD2 (7 bases). This CDR3 comprises 15 residues. V was clipped by 8 bases and J by 2 bases, with 19 bases between them. Germline CDR1 reads MNHEY; CDR2 reads SVGAGI. In DNA, the CDR3 is TGTGCCAGCGGGGGTTTGGGGGGGCCTCCCTACGAGCAGTACTTC. This gives the protein CASGGLGGPPYEQYF.

This chain joins TRBV29-1 and TRBJ2-1, with 7 positions matching TRBD1. J lost 0 bases, V lost 8 bases, and 4 bases had no gene match. The CDR3 consists of 13 residues. Germline V gene data show CDR1 as SQVTM and CDR2 as ANQGSEA. CDR3 DNA: TGCAGCTCCGGGACAGTCTCCTACAATGAGCAGTTCTTC. Translation gives CSSGTVSYNEQFF.

The V call is TRBV19, the J call TRBJ2-3, with 10 nucleotides matching TRBD2. J gave up 2 bases and V 4 bases, and 3 bases lay outside the gene matches. The CDR3 is 15 amino acids. CDR1 is LNHDA and CDR2 is SQIVND in the germline V gene (reference sequence). The CDR3 is CASSRTSGNTDTQYF. The CDR3, as DNA: TGTGCCAGTAGTAGGACTAGCGGAAACACAGATACGCAGTATTTT.

The rearrangement links TRBV7-6 to TRBJ2-7; D gene uncertain. Germline CDR1 SGHVS, CDR2 FNYEAQ. The CDR3 loop spans 20 amino acids. V gave up 0 bases and J gave up 2 bases, with 26 bases separating them. CDR3 loop: CASSLAIALRSPAPPYEQYF. The CDR3 DNA reads TGTGCCAGCAGCTTAGCCATAGCCCTGCGCAGCCCAGCGCCTCCCTACGAGCAGTACTTC.

The V and J genes are TRBV28 and TRBJ2-7; D remains unclear. The CDR3 loop spans 15 amino acids. The germline V and J ends were trimmed by 3 bases and 2 bases, with 14 bases remaining between them. Germline loops: CDR1 MDHEN, CDR2 SYDVKM. CDR3 bases: TGTGCCAGCAGTTTGGTTTACACCTCCACCTACGAGCAGTACTTC. As protein: CASSLVYTSTYEQYF.

The V and J genes are TRBV19 and TRBJ1-1; a possible D gene is TRBD1 (5 bases). The CDR3 is 15 residues long. Germline lookup yields CDR1 LNHDA and CDR2 SQIVND (reference sequence). Deletions cut 7 bases from V and 1 base from J, with 16 bases between. This CDR3 is CASMGREPQNTEAFF. Written as DNA, the CDR3 is TGTGCCAGTATGGGGCGCGAACCCCAGAACACTGAAGCTTTCTTT. Looking up the rest from reference TRBV19 and TRBJ1-1 gives the full variable domain: DGGITQSPKYLFRKEGQNVTLSCEQNLNHDAMYWYRQDPGQGLRLIYYSQIVNDFQKGDIAEGYSVSREKKESFPLTVTSAQKNPTAFYLCASMGREPQNTEAFFGQGTRLTVV.

The chain employs TRBV28 and TRBJ2-3; the match to TRBD1 covers 8 bases. V trimming: 1 base; J trimming: 3 bases; junction bases outside the gene matches: 6. Germline lookup yields CDR1 MDHEN and CDR2 SYDVKM. This CDR3 spans 16 amino acids. The CDR3 bases are TGTGCCAGCAGTTTATTGGGACAGGAGATAACAGATACGCAGTATTTT. It specifies CASSLLGQEITDTQYF.

This chain connects TRBV27 to TRBJ1-5, with a possible D match to TRBD1 (5 bases). Trimming removed 5 bases at V and 3 bases at J, with 11 bases between. This CDR3 is 14 amino acids long. From germline, CDR1 is MNHEY and CDR2 SMNVEV (reference sequence). CDR3 in DNA: TGTGCCAGCAGTCCCCAGGGTTCCAATCAGCCCCAGCATTTT. This encodes CASSPQGSNQPQHF.

V usage is TRBV12-5 and J usage is TRBJ2-2, with TRBD2 matching over 12 bases. V shed 4 bases and J 4 bases; nucleotides not matched to a gene: 4. Per germline, CDR1 LGHNT and CDR2 FRNRAP. The CDR3 runs to 16 residues. CDR3 sequence (DNA): TGTGCTAGTGGTTCCCAGACTAGCGGGAGCACCGGGGAGCTGTTTTTT. It codes for CASGSQTSGSTGELFF.

The V gene is TRBV10-3, the J gene TRBJ2-1; the D is unclear. Germline loops: CDR1 ENHRY, CDR2 SYGVKD. The CDR3 runs to 13 residues. Trimming left V 6 bases short and J 1 base short, with 7 bases between. The DNA of the CDR3 is TGTGCCATCAGGGCGGCGTCCTACAATGAGCAGTTCTTC. Its translation is CAIRAASYNEQFF.

The chain employs TRBV2 and TRBJ2-5; 8 bases map to TRBD1. CDR3 size: 13 residues. Germline lookup yields CDR1 SNHLY and CDR2 FYNNEI. V dropped 4 bases and J dropped 2; count of bases not matched to a gene: 0. CDR3 loop: CASSGDRQETQYF. The CDR3 nucleotides read TGTGCCAGCAGTGGGGACAGGCAAGAGACCCAGTACTTC. The variable domain in full, completed from reference TRBV2 and TRBJ2-5, reads EPEVTQTPSHQVTQMGQEVILRCVPISNHLYFYWYRQILGQKVEFLVSFYNNEISEKSEIFDDQFSVERPDGSNFTLKIRSTKLEDSAMYFCASSGDRQETQYFGPGTRLLVL.

The V call is TRBV5-4, the J call TRBJ2-1; 12 bases agree with TRBD2. Per the germline V gene, CDR1 is SGHNT and CDR2 is YYREEE (reference sequence). J was trimmed by 4 bases and V by 4 bases; bases with no gene match: 9. This CDR3 region has 17 residues. Here the CDR3 reads CASSRYQTSGSYNEQFF. CDR3 DNA sequence: TGTGCCAGCAGCCGGTACCAGACTAGCGGGAGTTACAATGAGCAGTTCTTC.

The chain carries TRBV7-9 and TRBJ2-7; 7 bases fit TRBD2. The V and J ends lost 6 bases and 0 bases, in that order; junction bases with no gene match: 8. CDR1 SEHNR and CDR2 FQNEAQ come from the germline V gene (reference sequence). CDR3 size: 15 residues. The CDR3 DNA reads as TGTGCCAGCAGTAGAAGCGGGGTAAGCTCCTACGAGCAGTACTTC. It specifies CASSRSGVSSYEQYF.

This CDR3 reads CASSGQGNTEAFF. CDR3 DNA: TGTGCCAGTAGTGGACAGGGGAACACTGAAGCTTTCTTT. The chain combines TRBV19 with TRBJ1-1; 8 bases are a match to TRBD1. CDR1 and CDR2 from the germline V gene are LNHDA and SQIVND (reference sequence). The junction had 0 bases not matched to a gene; V was cut back by 5 bases and J by 1 base. CDR3 size: 13 residues.

The V call is TRBV19, the J call TRBJ1-2; 7 positions match TRBD1. CDR1 and CDR2 from the germline V gene are LNHDA and SQIVND (reference sequence). The V segment lost 5 bases and the J segment 3 bases; nucleotides outside the gene matches: 6. The CDR3 consists of 14 residues. Here the CDR3 reads CASSLTGADYGYTF. DNA for the CDR3: TGTGCCAGTAGTTTAACAGGGGCTGACTATGGCTACACCTTC.

The chain couples TRBV7-6 to TRBJ2-1; D is uncertain. This CDR3 spans 16 amino acids. In germline, CDR1 is SGHVS, CDR2 FNYEAQ. V was shortened by 5 bases and J by 0 bases, with 14 bases between the two germline ends. The CDR3 region is CASSPRASGSYNEQFF. DNA for the CDR3: TGTGCCAGCAGCCCCCGCGCGTCGGGCTCCTACAATGAGCAGTTCTTC.

This clone was observed once. The rearrangement links TRBV6-5 to TRBJ2-2; no clear D gene. Per the germline V gene, CDR1 is MNHEY and CDR2 is SVGAGI. The length of the CDR3 is 13 residues. Trimming took 1 base from V and 4 from J, leaving 4 bases between them. The CDR3 spells CASSYYSTGELFF. CDR3 coding DNA: TGTGCCAGCAGTTACTACAGCACCGGGGAGCTGTTTTTT.

V is TRBV2 and J is TRBJ2-1, with 13 bases aligning to TRBD2. The germline V gene encodes CDR1 SNHLY and CDR2 FYNNEI. Trimming cost V 8 bases and J 7 bases; bases outside gene matches: 5. CDR3 length: 14 amino acids. The CDR3 DNA reads TGTGCCAGCGTCGGGACTAGCGGGAATAATGAGCAGTTCTTC. As protein: CASVGTSGNNEQFF.

The gene calls are TRBV5-1 and TRBJ1-1; D gene ambiguous. The CDR3 spans 14 residues. Per the germline V gene, CDR1 is SGHRS and CDR2 is YFSETQ. V lost 0 bases, J lost 0 bases, and 6 bases lay in between. The CDR3 DNA follows: TGCGCCAGCAGCTTGGGACACTTGAACACTGAAGCTTTCTTT. Protein product: CASSLGHLNTEAFF.

The rearrangement links TRBV7-8 to TRBJ1-2; a possible D gene is TRBD1 (6 bases). The germline CDR1 and CDR2 sequences are SGHVS and FQNEAQ. V was pared by 6 bases and J by 4 bases, with 15 bases between. The CDR3 runs to 14 residues. The CDR3 is CASSPRGGGYGYTF. CDR3 in DNA: TGTGCCAGCAGTCCTCGGGGGGGCGGCTATGGCTACACCTTC.

V usage is TRBV9 and J usage is TRBJ2-3, with 13 bases matching TRBD2. CDR1 is SGDLS, CDR2 YYNGEE, per germline. The CDR3 is 18 residues long. V lost 1 base to trimming and J lost 1 base; unmatched junction nucleotides: 6. CDR3 sequence (DNA): TGTGCCAGCAGCGTAACTAGCGGGAGGGTGGCTGGCACAGATACGCAGTATTTT. Translation: CASSVTSGRVAGTDTQYF.

The chain combines TRBV6-5 with TRBJ1-1; a weak D match, TRBD1 (6 bases). Germline CDR1 and CDR2: MNHEY and SVGAGI. The CDR3 consists of 12 residues. The V end lost 10 bases, the J end lost 4 bases, and 13 bases lay between the germline ends. The CDR3 bases are TGTGCCATCGGTGTGGGGGCCACTGAAGCTTTCTTT. It encodes CAIGVGATEAFF.